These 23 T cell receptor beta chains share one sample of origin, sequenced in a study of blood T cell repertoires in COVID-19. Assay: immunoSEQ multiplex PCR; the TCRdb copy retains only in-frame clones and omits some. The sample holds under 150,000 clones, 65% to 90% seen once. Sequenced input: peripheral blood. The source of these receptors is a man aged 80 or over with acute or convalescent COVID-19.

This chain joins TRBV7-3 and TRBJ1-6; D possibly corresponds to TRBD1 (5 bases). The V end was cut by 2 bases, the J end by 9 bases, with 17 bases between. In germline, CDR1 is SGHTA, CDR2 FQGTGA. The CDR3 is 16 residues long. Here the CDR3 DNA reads TGTGCCAGCAGCTTACAGGGAATCCCCTCCAGTTCACCCCTCCACTTT. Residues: CASSLQGIPSSSPLHF. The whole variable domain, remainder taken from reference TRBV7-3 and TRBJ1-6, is GAGVSQTPSNKVTEKGKYVELRCDPISGHTALYWYRQSLGQGPEFLIYFQGTGAADDSGLPNDRFFAVRPEGSVSTLKIQRTERGDSAVYLCASSLQGIPSSSPLHFGNGTRLTVT.

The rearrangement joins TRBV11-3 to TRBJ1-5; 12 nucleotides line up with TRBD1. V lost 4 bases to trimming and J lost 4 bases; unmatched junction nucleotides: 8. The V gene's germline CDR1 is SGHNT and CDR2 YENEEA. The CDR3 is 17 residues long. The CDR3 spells CASSSGQGAPGNQPQHF. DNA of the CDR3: TGTGCCAGCAGCTCGGGACAGGGGGCGCCGGGGAATCAGCCCCAGCATTTT.

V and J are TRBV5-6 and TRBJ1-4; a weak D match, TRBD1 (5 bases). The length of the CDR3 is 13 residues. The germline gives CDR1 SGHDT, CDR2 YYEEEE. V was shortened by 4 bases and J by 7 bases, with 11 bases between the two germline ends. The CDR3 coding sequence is TGTGCCAGCAGCCAAGGGACTGTTGAAAAACTGTTTTTT. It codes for CASSQGTVEKLFF.

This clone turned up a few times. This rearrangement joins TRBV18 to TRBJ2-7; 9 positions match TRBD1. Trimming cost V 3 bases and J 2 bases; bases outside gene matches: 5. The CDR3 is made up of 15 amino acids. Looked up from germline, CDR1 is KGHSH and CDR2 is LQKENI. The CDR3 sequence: CASSPKGQGAYEQYF. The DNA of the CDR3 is TGTGCCAGCTCACCCAAGGGACAGGGCGCCTACGAGCAGTACTTC.

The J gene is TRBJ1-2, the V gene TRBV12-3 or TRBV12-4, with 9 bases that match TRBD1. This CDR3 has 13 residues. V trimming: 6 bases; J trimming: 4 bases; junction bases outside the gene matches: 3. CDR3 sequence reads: CASRDRGFYGYTF. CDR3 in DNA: TGTGCCAGCAGAGACAGGGGGTTCTATGGCTACACCTTC.

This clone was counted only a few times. The DNA of the CDR3 is TGTGCCAGCAGTCCTTGGGACAGACTAAACACTGAAGCTTTCTTT. It specifies CASSPWDRLNTEAFF. This chain uses TRBV6-5 with TRBJ1-1, with 7 bases lining up with TRBD1. Germline CDR1 and CDR2: MNHEY and SVGAGI. CDR3 length: 15 residues. J lost 2 bases, V lost 5 bases, and 8 bases had no gene match.

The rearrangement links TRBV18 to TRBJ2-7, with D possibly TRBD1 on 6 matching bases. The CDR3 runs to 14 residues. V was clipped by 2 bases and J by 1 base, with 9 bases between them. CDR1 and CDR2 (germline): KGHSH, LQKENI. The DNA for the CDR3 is TGTGCCAGCTCACCAGGGACAAATTCCTACGAGCAGTACTTC. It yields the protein CASSPGTNSYEQYF.

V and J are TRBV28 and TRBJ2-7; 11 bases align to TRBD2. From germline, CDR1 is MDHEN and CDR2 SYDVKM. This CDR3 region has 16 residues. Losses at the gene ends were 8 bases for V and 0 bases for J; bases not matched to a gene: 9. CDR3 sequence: CASLSSGRPLSYEQYF. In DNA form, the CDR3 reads TGTGCCAGCCTATCTAGCGGGAGGCCTCTCTCCTACGAGCAGTACTTC.

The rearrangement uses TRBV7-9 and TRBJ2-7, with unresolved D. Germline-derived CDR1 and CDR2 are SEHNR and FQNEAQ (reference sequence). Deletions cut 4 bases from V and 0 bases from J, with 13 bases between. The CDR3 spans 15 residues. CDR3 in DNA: TGTGCCAGCAGCTCCTACCTATTGAGCTCCTACGAGCAGTACTTC. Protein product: CASSSYLLSSYEQYF.

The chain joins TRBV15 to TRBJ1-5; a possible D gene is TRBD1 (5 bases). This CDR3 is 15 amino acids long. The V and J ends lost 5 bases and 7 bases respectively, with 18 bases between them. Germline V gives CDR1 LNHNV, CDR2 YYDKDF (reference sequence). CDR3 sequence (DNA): TGTGCCACCAGCGCAGGCACAGGAGTTTGGCAGCCCCAGCATTTT. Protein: CATSAGTGVWQPQHF.

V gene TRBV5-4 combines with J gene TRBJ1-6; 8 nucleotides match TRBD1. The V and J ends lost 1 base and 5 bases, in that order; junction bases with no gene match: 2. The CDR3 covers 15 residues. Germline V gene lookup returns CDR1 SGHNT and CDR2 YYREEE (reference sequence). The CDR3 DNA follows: TGTGCCAGCAGCTTGCGGGACAGGAATAATTCACCCCTCCACTTT. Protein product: CASSLRDRNNSPLHF.

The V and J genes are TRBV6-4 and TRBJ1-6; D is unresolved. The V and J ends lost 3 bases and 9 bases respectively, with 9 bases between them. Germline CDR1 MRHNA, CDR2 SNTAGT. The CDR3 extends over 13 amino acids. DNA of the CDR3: TGTGCCAGCAGTGAGTCTCGGGGTTCACCCCTCCACTTT. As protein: CASSESRGSPLHF.

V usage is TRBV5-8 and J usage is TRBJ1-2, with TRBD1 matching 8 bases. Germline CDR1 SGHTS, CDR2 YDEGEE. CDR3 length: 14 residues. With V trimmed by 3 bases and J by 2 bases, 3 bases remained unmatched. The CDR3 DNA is TGTGCCAGCAGCTCTCGGACAGGGAACTATGGCTACACCTTC. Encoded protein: CASSSRTGNYGYTF.

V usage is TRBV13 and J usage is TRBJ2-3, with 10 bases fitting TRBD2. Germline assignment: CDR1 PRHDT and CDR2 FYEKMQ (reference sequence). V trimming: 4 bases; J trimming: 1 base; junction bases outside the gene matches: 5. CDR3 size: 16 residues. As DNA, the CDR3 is TGTGCCAGCAGCTCGATTACTAGCGGGGGCACAGATACGCAGTATTTT. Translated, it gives CASSSITSGGTDTQYF.

The CDR3 here is CASRGRGTGNTGELFF. The CDR3 DNA reads TGTGCCAGTAGGGGACGAGGGACAGGCAACACCGGGGAGCTGTTTTTT. This chain connects TRBV19 to TRBJ2-2, with 8 bases that match TRBD1. CDR1 is LNHDA, CDR2 SQIVND, per germline (reference sequence). The ends lost 6 bases at V and 2 bases at J; junction bases unmatched: 8. This CDR3 is 16 amino acids long.

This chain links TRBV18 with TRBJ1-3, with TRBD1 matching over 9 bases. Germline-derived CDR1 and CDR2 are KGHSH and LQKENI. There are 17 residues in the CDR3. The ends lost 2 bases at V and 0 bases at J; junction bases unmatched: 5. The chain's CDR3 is CASSPYGTGSSGNTIYF. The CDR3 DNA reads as TGTGCCAGCTCACCATATGGGACAGGGAGCTCTGGAAACACCATATATTTT.

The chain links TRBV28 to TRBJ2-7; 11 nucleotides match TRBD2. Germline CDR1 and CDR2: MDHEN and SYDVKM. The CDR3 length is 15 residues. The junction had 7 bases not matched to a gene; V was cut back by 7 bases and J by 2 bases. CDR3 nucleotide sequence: TGTGCCAGCACTCCCGGGACTAGCGGTCCCTACGAGCAGTACTTC. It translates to CASTPGTSGPYEQYF.

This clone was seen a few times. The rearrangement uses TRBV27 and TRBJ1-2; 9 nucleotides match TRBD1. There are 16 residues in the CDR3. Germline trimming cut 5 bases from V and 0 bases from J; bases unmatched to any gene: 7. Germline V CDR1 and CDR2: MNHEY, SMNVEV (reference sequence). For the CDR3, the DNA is TGTGCCAGCAGTCCCGGGACAGGGCCTGCTAACTATGGCTACACCTTC. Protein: CASSPGTGPANYGYTF.

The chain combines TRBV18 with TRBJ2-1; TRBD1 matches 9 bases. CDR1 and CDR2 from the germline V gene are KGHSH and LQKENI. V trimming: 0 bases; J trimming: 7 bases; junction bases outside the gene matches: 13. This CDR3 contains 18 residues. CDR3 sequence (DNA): TGTGCCAGCTCACCACCGGGACAGGGTGTGGCCGCTAGAAATGAGCAGTTCTTC. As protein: CASSPPGQGVAARNEQFF.

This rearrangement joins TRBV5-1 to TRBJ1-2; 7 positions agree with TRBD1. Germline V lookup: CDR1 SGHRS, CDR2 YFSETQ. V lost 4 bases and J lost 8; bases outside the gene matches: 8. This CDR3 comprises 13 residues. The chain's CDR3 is CASSKDRVDGYTF. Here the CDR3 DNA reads TGCGCCAGCAGCAAAGACAGGGTAGACGGCTACACCTTC.

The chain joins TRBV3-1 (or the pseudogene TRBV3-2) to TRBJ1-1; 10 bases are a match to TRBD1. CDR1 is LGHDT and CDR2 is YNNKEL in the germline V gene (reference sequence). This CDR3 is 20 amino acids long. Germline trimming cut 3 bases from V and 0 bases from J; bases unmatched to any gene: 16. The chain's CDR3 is CASSQAYEHRDRGLNTEAFF. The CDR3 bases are TGTGCCAGCAGCCAGGCTTATGAACACCGGGACAGGGGTTTGAACACTGAAGCTTTCTTT.

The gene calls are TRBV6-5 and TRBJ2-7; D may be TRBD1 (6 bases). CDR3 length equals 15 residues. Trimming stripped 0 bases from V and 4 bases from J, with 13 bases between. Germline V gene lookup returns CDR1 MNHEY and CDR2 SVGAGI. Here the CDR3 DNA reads TGTGCCAGCAGTTACTCTAGGACAGAAACTTACGAGCAGTACTTC. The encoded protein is CASSYSRTETYEQYF.

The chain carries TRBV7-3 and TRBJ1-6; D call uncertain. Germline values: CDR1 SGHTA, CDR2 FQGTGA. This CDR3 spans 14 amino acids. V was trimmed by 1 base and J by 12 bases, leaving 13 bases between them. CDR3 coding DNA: TGTGCCAGCAGCTTAAACACCGAGGGTGGACCCCTCCACTTT. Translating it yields CASSLNTEGGPLHF.